A selection of T cell receptor beta chains follows, all from one sample in a study of graft-versus-host responses after intestinal transplantation. Libraries were prepared by immunoSEQ multiplex PCR; TCRdb keeps only in-frame clonotypes and omits some of them. The repertoire has approximately 40,000 clones, less than 95% of them found once; the top ten carry about 2.5%. The sequencing used PBMCs, collected 300 to 320 days after intestinal transplant. Source of these receptors: a human patient who received an intestinal transplant, so some T cells may come from the graft donor. CDR3s include the opening cysteine and the closing phenylalanine or tryptophan. A D gene is named only where the DNA matches it firmly. Clone size is given for some rows only: seen once, a few or many times, or a class if the clone is expanded.

cdr3_nt,cdr3_aa,clone_size,j_call,v_call,d_call
TGTGCCAGTAGTCCTTGGACAGGGGGCGCTTTGGACGAGCAGTACTTC,CASSPWTGGALDEQYF,-,TRBJ2-7,TRBV19,TRBD1
TGTGCCACCAGCAGAGATTCACAGGCCCTGGGGGGCTACACCTTC,CATSRDSQALGGYTF,-,TRBJ1-2,TRBV15,-
TGTGCCAGCAGCCAAGATAGGACTAGCATCGGGGAGCTGTTTTTT,CASSQDRTSIGELFF,once,TRBJ2-2,TRBV4-2,TRBD2
TGTGCCAGCAGTCCAACAGGGTTGGGAAACACCATATATTTT,CASSPTGLGNTIYF,-,TRBJ1-3,TRBV6-1,-
TGTGCCAGCAGTCTCGGGAACAATCAGCCCCAGCATTTT,CASSLGNNQPQHF,-,TRBJ1-5,TRBV28,-
TGTGCCAGCAGCTTGCGGGGGGAGCAGTACTTC,CASSLRGEQYF,-,TRBJ2-5,TRBV5-5,TRBD2
TGTGCCAGCAGCGTCGGGACAGGGCTGGCTGGCTACACCTTC,CASSVGTGLAGYTF,-,TRBJ1-2,TRBV11-2,TRBD1
TGTGCCAGCATGCAGACTGGGGGATATAATTCACCCCTCCACTTT,CASMQTGGYNSPLHF,-,TRBJ1-6,TRBV6-6,-
TGCAGCGTTCCAGGGCTTGAAGCTTTCTTT,CSVPGLEAFF,-,TRBJ1-1,TRBV29-1,-
TGTGCCAGCACCGAGGGCTACGAGCAGTACTTC,CASTEGYEQYF,-,TRBJ2-7,TRBV2,-
TGCAGCGTTTACGGGACTAGCGGGAGTGCAGATACGCAGTATTTT,CSVYGTSGSADTQYF,-,TRBJ2-3,TRBV29-1,TRBD2
TGTGCCAGCAGCTCCGGGACGGAAAACACCATATATTTT,CASSSGTENTIYF,-,TRBJ1-3,TRBV7-9,-
TGTGCCATCAGTGAGTATCAACTAGCGGACAATGAGCAGTTCTTC,CAISEYQLADNEQFF,-,TRBJ2-1,TRBV10-3,TRBD2
TGTGCCAGCAGCCCCCCAGGGAGCGGATTCACAGATACGCAGTATTTT,CASSPPGSGFTDTQYF,once,TRBJ2-3,TRBV28,-
TGTGCCTGGAAGGAGGGTCTCAGCACAGATACGCAGTATTTT,CAWKEGLSTDTQYF,-,TRBJ2-3,TRBV30,-
TGTGCCAGCAGCTTGGAAGGGGACGGCTTGGTCATGAACACTGAAGCTTTCTTT,CASSLEGDGLVMNTEAFF,-,TRBJ1-1,TRBV5-6,-
TGTGCCACCAGCGCGGGAATGATGACCGGGGAGCTGTTTTTT,CATSAGMMTGELFF,once,TRBJ2-2,TRBV15,-
TGTGCCAGCAGTGAAGCCGGCGGCCGCTATGGCTACACCTTC,CASSEAGGRYGYTF,-,TRBJ1-2,TRBV6-1,-
TGCGCCAGCAGCCAAGCTCTGGGGAGACCGACCTACGAGCAGTACTTC,CASSQALGRPTYEQYF,-,TRBJ2-7,TRBV4-1,-
TGTGCCAGCAGCTTAGAAGGTCGCTACGAGCAGTACTTC,CASSLEGRYEQYF,-,TRBJ2-7,TRBV13,-
TGTGCCAGCAAGTGCCTGGGAGATACACAAAGTCGGGCCAACGTCCTGACTTTC,CASKCLGDTQSRANVLTF,-,TRBJ2-6,TRBV5-2,-
TGTGCCAGCAGCTTAGACCACAGGGGGGACGGCTACACCTTC,CASSLDHRGDGYTF,-,TRBJ1-2,TRBV11-2,TRBD1
TGCGCCAGCAGCCTGCCTAGCGGCCCCTACGAGCAGTACTTC,CASSLPSGPYEQYF,-,TRBJ2-7,TRBV5-1,TRBD2
TGTGCCAGCAGCTTTGGAACAGGGGGCGCCTACGAGCAGTACTTC,CASSFGTGGAYEQYF,-,TRBJ2-7,TRBV13,TRBD1
TGTGCCATCAGGGGTAGCGGGGGCGACTCCTACGAGCAGTACTTC,CAIRGSGGDSYEQYF,-,TRBJ2-7,TRBV10-3,TRBD2
TGTGCCAGCAGCTTCACCCGGAACACCGGGGAGCTGTTTTTT,CASSFTRNTGELFF,-,TRBJ2-2,TRBV7-2,-
TGTGCTAGTGGTTTGGGGCCGGCGGGAGCTGAGACCCAGTACTTC,CASGLGPAGAETQYF,once,TRBJ2-5,TRBV12-5,TRBD2
TGTGCCAGCAGCGTAGTAGGGACGGCAAACACCATATATTTT,CASSVVGTANTIYF,-,TRBJ1-3,TRBV9,-
TGTGCCAGCAGTGTGGACAGGAACACTGAAGCTTTCTTT,CASSVDRNTEAFF,-,TRBJ1-1,TRBV6-6,-
TGTGCCAGATTACAGGGGGAAAAACTGTTTTTT,CARLQGEKLFF,-,TRBJ1-4,TRBV6-5,TRBD1
TGTGCCATCAGTGATCTTGGAGCGGGCTACGAGCAGTACTTC,CAISDLGAGYEQYF,-,TRBJ2-7,TRBV10-3,-
TGTGCCAGCAGCTTAGCGGGGAGGGGAGAGCAGCCCCAGCATTTT,CASSLAGRGEQPQHF,-,TRBJ1-5,TRBV7-8,-
TGTGCCAGCAGCCTGTCAGGGCGGAGGACTGAAGCTTTCTTT,CASSLSGRRTEAFF,-,TRBJ1-1,TRBV5-4,-
TGTGCCAGCAGTCGGGATGGCAATCAGCCCCAGCATTTT,CASSRDGNQPQHF,-,TRBJ1-5,TRBV28,-
TGTGCCAGCAGCGTAGGACACTCTGGAAACACCATATATTTT,CASSVGHSGNTIYF,-,TRBJ1-3,TRBV9,-
TGTGCCAGCAGCTTGGGGGGACAGGGGGGACAAGAGACCCAGTACTTC,CASSLGGQGGQETQYF,-,TRBJ2-5,TRBV5-4,TRBD1
TGTGCCAGCAGACAGGGTATGGGCGATAATTCACCCCTCCACTTT,CASRQGMGDNSPLHF,-,TRBJ1-6,TRBV6-1,-
TGCGCCAGCAGCTTGGGGGCTAGTTCCTCCTACGAGCAGTACTTC,CASSLGASSSYEQYF,few,TRBJ2-7,TRBV5-1,-
TGTGCCATCAGTGAGCCTTCGACGGAACGAGGCTACGAGCAGTACTTC,CAISEPSTERGYEQYF,once,TRBJ2-7,TRBV10-3,-
TGTGCCAGCAGCCCGACAGGGGATGAGCAGTTCTTC,CASSPTGDEQFF,once,TRBJ2-1,TRBV6-5,TRBD1
TGTGCCAGCAGCGTTGACCCAGCAACTAATGAAAAACTGTTTTTT,CASSVDPATNEKLFF,-,TRBJ1-4,TRBV9,-
TGTGCCAGCAGTTCAGTATGGACTAGCGGGAAGGAGACCCAGTACTTC,CASSSVWTSGKETQYF,-,TRBJ2-5,TRBV28,TRBD2
TGCGCCAGCAGTGAGTCGAAGCAGGGCAGGAGTTCACCCCTCCACTTT,CASSESKQGRSSPLHF,-,TRBJ1-6,TRBV10-2,-
TGTGCCAGCAGTGAAGGAGGGGTTAGCAATCAGCCCCAGCATTTT,CASSEGGVSNQPQHF,-,TRBJ1-5,TRBV2,-
TGTGCCAGCAGCTTAAATGTCGCGACCGGGGAGCTGTTTTTT,CASSLNVATGELFF,-,TRBJ2-2,TRBV7-3,-